The 12 T cell receptor beta chains below all came from one sample that was sequenced in a study of OX40 agonist ivuxolimab in advanced cancers. Method: immunoSEQ multiplex PCR; TCRdb's copy keeps in-frame clones and lacks some. The sample holds about 18,000 clones, approximately 70% seen once. The material was CD4+ or CD8+ T cells sorted from blood, obtained in a trial of the OX40 agonist ivuxolimab. These receptors were collected from an adult with an advanced solid tumor such as melanoma, head and neck, liver or kidney cancer.

The rearrangement uses TRBV7-9 and TRBJ1-5; maybe TRBD1 (5 bases). From germline, CDR1 is SEHNR and CDR2 FQNEAQ (reference sequence). The CDR3 covers 13 residues. Between the trimmed V and J ends, which lost 5 bases and 4 bases, there was a span of 9 bases. Here the CDR3 DNA reads TGTGCCAGCAGCCGGGGCAGTAATCAGCCCCAGCATTTT. It yields the protein CASSRGSNQPQHF.

This sequence joins TRBV12-5 and TRBJ2-2; no firm D call. The length of the CDR3 is 13 residues. CDR1 is LGHNT and CDR2 is FRNRAP in the germline V gene. V was trimmed by 1 base and J by 5 bases, leaving 5 bases between them. CDR3 DNA: TGTGCTAGTGGTTTGGAGGGTACCGGGGAGCTGTTTTTT. It translates to CASGLEGTGELFF. The variable domain in full, completed from reference TRBV12-5 and TRBJ2-2, reads DARVTQTPRHKVTEMGQEVTMRCQPILGHNTVFWYRQTMMQGLELLAYFRNRAPLDDSGMPKDRFSAEMPDATLATLKIQPSEPRDSAVYFCASGLEGTGELFFGEGSRLTVL.

This clone has more than one count but fewer than ten. The chain uses TRBV30 and TRBJ1-5; D is possibly TRBD1 (5 bases). V shed 3 bases and J shed 1 base, with 10 bases lying between them. The germline CDR1 and CDR2 sequences are GTSNPN and SVGIG (reference sequence). The CDR3 extends over 14 amino acids. CDR3 sequence reads: CAWRLRDSNQPQHF. The CDR3, as DNA: TGTGCCTGGAGGCTCCGGGACAGCAATCAGCCCCAGCATTTT. Filled out from reference TRBV30 and TRBJ1-5, the complete variable domain reads SQTIHQWPATLVQPVGSPLSLECTVEGTSNPNLYWYRQAAGRGLQLLFYSVGIGQISSEVPQNLSASRPQDRQFILSSKKLLLSDSGFYLCAWRLRDSNQPQHFGDGTRLSIL.

The CDR3 region has the DNA TGTGCCAGCAGCCAAACGACGGAATCCTACGAGCAGTACTTC. This codes for CASSQTTESYEQYF. The chain recombines TRBV5-6 with TRBJ2-7; D call uncertain. The CDR3 consists of 14 residues. V was pared by 4 bases and J by 1 base, with 12 bases between. The germline V gene has CDR1 SGHDT and CDR2 YYEEEE.

The chain has TRBV9 and TRBJ2-2; D gene uncertain. The CDR3 length is 12 residues. CDR1 and CDR2 from the germline V gene are SGDLS and YYNGEE. V was cut by 0 bases and J by 8 bases, with 5 bases left in between. The CDR3 here is CASSVVRGELFF. For the CDR3, the DNA is TGTGCCAGCAGCGTAGTTCGAGGGGAGCTGTTTTTT.

V gene TRBV30 combines with J gene TRBJ1-2, with a weak D call TRBD1 (5 bases). The V gene's germline CDR1 is GTSNPN and CDR2 SVGIG (reference sequence). V lost 2 bases and J lost 2, with 12 bases in between. The CDR3 extends over 14 amino acids. The CDR3 loop is CAWSSGPTNYGYTF. CDR3 in DNA: TGTGCCTGGAGTTCGGGGCCCACAAACTATGGCTACACCTTC.

The chain has TRBV30 and TRBJ2-3; 12 nucleotides agree with TRBD2. This CDR3 region has 18 residues. Germline CDR1 and CDR2: GTSNPN and SVGIG (reference sequence). V lost 3 bases to trimming and J lost 4 bases; unmatched junction nucleotides: 14. This CDR3 is CAWSGMTSGSEAADTQYF. Written as DNA, the CDR3 is TGTGCCTGGAGCGGAATGACTAGCGGGAGTGAGGCAGCAGATACGCAGTATTTT.

The count of this clone is one. V and J are TRBV2 and TRBJ2-3; the match to TRBD1 covers 8 bases. The CDR3 contains 15 residues. V lost 1 base and J lost 2; bases outside the gene matches: 2. Germline V gene lookup returns CDR1 SNHLY and CDR2 FYNNEI. In DNA, the CDR3 is TGTGCCAGCAGTGAAGGGACAGGGTTCACAGATACGCAGTATTTT. This encodes CASSEGTGFTDTQYF.

V and J are TRBV4-3 and TRBJ2-3; 7 bases line up with TRBD2. There are 16 residues in the CDR3. V gave up 4 bases and J gave up 1 base; unmatched junction bases: 8. In germline, CDR1 is LGHNA, CDR2 YSLEER. The CDR3 spells CASSLLAVGGTDTQYF. CDR3 DNA: TGCGCCAGCAGCCTCCTAGCGGTTGGGGGCACAGATACGCAGTATTTT.

This chain links TRBV29-1 with TRBJ2-1, with 9 nucleotides matching TRBD1. The CDR3 loop spans 16 amino acids. Germline loops: CDR1 SQVTM, CDR2 ANQGSEA. V lost 0 bases, J lost 5 bases, and 8 bases stayed unmatched. The DNA for the CDR3 is TGCAGCGTTGAAGATACTGGGACAGGGTGGCACAATGAGCAGTTCTTC. This codes for CSVEDTGTGWHNEQFF.

The chain uses TRBV5-1 and TRBJ2-7, with D maybe TRBD2 (5 bases). Per the germline V gene, CDR1 is SGHRS and CDR2 is YFSETQ. This CDR3 spans 14 amino acids. V was shortened by 4 bases and J by 6 bases, with 17 bases between the two germline ends. The CDR3 bases are TGCGCCAGCAGCGAGGGCTCCAATTCTATCGAGCAGTACTTC. This encodes CASSEGSNSIEQYF.

CDR3 protein: CASSTEGPLGISYEQYF. The CDR3, as DNA: TGTGCCAGCAGCACAGAAGGGCCATTGGGGATATCCTACGAGCAGTACTTC. The chain links TRBV14 to TRBJ2-7; no reliable D call. Germline V gene lookup returns CDR1 SGHDN and CDR2 FVKESK. This CDR3 is 17 amino acids long. V was trimmed by 5 bases and J by 1 base, leaving 21 bases between them.